Here is one TCR beta chain with its context. Its antigen is unidentified. Method: immunoSEQ multiplex PCR; TCRdb's copy keeps in-frame clones and lacks some. The sample comprises 85,000 to 100,000 clones, over 75% of which are singletons, and approximately 2.1% rests with the top ten. Germline assignment: CDR1 SGHDT and CDR2 YYEEEE. The CDR3 is 16 amino acids. The V and J ends lost 7 bases and 7 bases respectively, with 21 bases between them. This entry comes from a study of glioma-infiltrating T cells after dendritic cell vaccination. Study-wide background: Treatment, given 2003 to 2012, was autologous tumor lysate-pulsed dendritic cell vaccination.

Broader study findings: No direct clonality-survival link was found; a diverse polyclonal response may matter.

The time point is: after dendritic cell vaccination, including at tumor progression/relapse. The material was blood, obtained after dendritic cell vaccination. This chain uses TRBV5-6 with TRBJ1-6; D is unresolved. The clonotype was recovered from a human donor with glioblastoma. The CDR3 DNA reads TGTGCCAGCGAGGGTAAAGGGAGAAGTATGAATTCACCCCTCCACTTT. Encoded protein: CASEGKGRSMNSPLHF.